These 4 T cell receptor beta chains came from one sample sequenced in a study of control samples from healthy donors and cancer patients. Profiling relied on immunoSEQ multiplex PCR, and the TCRdb table lists in-frame clones only, not all of them. The sample contains some 140,000 clones, 85% to 95% of which appear only once. The sample consisted of PBMCs. The receptors shown here come from a man in his sixties with colorectal cancer.

J is TRBJ2-5 and V is TRBV5-1; TRBD1 matches 10 bases. With V trimmed by 1 base and J by 5 bases, 11 bases remained unmatched. The CDR3 runs to 17 residues. CDR1 is SGHRS and CDR2 is YFSETQ in the germline V gene. The CDR3 loop reads CASSLTRQGARGETQYF. In nucleotides, the CDR3 is TGCGCCAGCAGCTTGACCCGACAGGGGGCGCGTGGGGAGACCCAGTACTTC. The full variable domain, rest sourced from reference TRBV5-1 and TRBJ2-5, is KAGVTQTPRYLIKTRGQQVTLSCSPISGHRSVSWYQQTPGQGLQFLFEYFSETQRNKGNFPGRFSGRQFSNSRSEMNVSTLELGDSALYLCASSLTRQGARGETQYFGPGTRLLVL.

The chain links TRBV4-3 to TRBJ1-1; TRBD1 is a possible D gene (6 bases). The CDR3 extends over 14 amino acids. Per the germline V gene, CDR1 is LGHNA and CDR2 is YSLEER. Trimming shortened V by 2 bases and J by 7 bases, and 14 bases separated the two germline ends. CDR3 protein: CASSQFTGQGEAFF. CDR3 DNA sequence: TGCGCCAGCAGCCAATTTACAGGGCAGGGTGAAGCTTTCTTT.

V is TRBV7-6 and J is TRBJ1-6; a weak D match, TRBD1 (5 bases). The CDR3 runs 15 residues. The germline V and J ends were trimmed by 5 bases and 6 bases, with 14 bases remaining between them. The germline V gene encodes CDR1 SGHVS and CDR2 FNYEAQ. Here the CDR3 reads CASSVRSGTNSPLHF. Written as DNA, the CDR3 is TGTGCCAGCAGCGTGCGATCAGGGACTAATTCACCCCTCCACTTT.

The gene calls are TRBV11-2 and TRBJ1-1; possibly TRBD1 for D (5 bases). Looked up from germline, CDR1 is SGHAT and CDR2 is FQNNGV. CDR3 length: 12 residues. V was cut by 0 bases and J by 10 bases, with 9 bases left in between. CDR3 in amino acids: CASSLEMGVAFF. CDR3 bases: TGTGCCAGCAGCTTAGAAATGGGGGTAGCTTTCTTT.